Listed below are T cell receptor beta chains from one sample, sequenced in a study of cytomegalovirus exposure and HLA in healthy donors. Profiled with immunoSEQ multiplex PCR; TCRdb holds only in-frame clones, not every one. The sample has 140,000 or so clones, around 90% seen once. The sample was PBMCs. The receptors stem from a woman aged 35 to 49 in good health and CMV-seronegative. Both conserved end residues are part of each CDR3. D genes are given only for firm matches. For some rows the clone size is stated as once, few or many, or as a class when expanded; others skip it.

V	length	D	J	size	CDR3	DNA
TRBV9	17	TRBD2	TRBJ2-4	.	CASSTGLAGSVGYIQYF	TGTGCCAGCAGCACAGGACTAGCGGGAAGCGTGGGCTACATTCAGTACTTC
TRBV5-1	14	TRBD2	TRBJ2-3	.	CATRTSVSTDTQYF	TGCGCCACCCGAACTAGCGTGAGCACAGATACGCAGTATTTT
TRBV4-1	16	.	TRBJ1-5	.	CASSQVDFGSNQPQHF	TGCGCCAGCAGCCAAGTAGACTTTGGCAGTAATCAGCCCCAGCATTTT
TRBV10-3	12	.	TRBJ2-3	few	CAIGAITDTQYF	TGTGCCATCGGGGCCATCACAGATACGCAGTATTTT
TRBV18	12	.	TRBJ2-3	.	CASSPATDTQYF	TGTGCCAGCTCACCGGCCACAGATACGCAGTATTTT
TRBV11-2	15	TRBD2	TRBJ2-7	.	CASSLTSGIAYEQYF	TGTGCCAGCAGCTTAACTAGCGGGATCGCCTACGAGCAGTACTTC
TRBV6-6	16	TRBD1	TRBJ2-5	.	CANPRDRRWNEETQYF	TGTGCCAACCCCCGGGACAGGAGGTGGAATGAGGAGACCCAGTACTTC
TRBV9	18	TRBD1	TRBJ1-1	.	CATSRTTGGEGRNTEAFF	TGTGCCACCTCCCGAACGACAGGGGGCGAAGGACGGAACACTGAAGCTTTCTTT
TRBV7-9	14	.	TRBJ2-7	.	CASSPQGPLYEQYF	TGTGCCAGCAGCCCCCAGGGCCCCCTGTACGAGCAGTACTTC
TRBV2	12	.	TRBJ1-2	.	CASREGGEGYTF	TGTGCCAGCAGGGAGGGGGGGGAGGGCTACACCTTC
TRBV11-2	13	.	TRBJ1-1	.	CASSLHTNTEAFF	TGTGCCAGCAGCTTACACACGAACACTGAAGCTTTCTTT
TRBV5-1	17	TRBD1	TRBJ2-2	.	CASSPGTGSVGTGELFF	TGCGCCAGCAGCCCGGGGACAGGGTCCGTTGGCACCGGAGAGCTGTTTTTT
TRBV27	21	.	TRBJ1-4	.	CASSPKQLYASDRATNEKLFF	TGTGCCAGCAGTCCCAAGCAATTATACGCATCGGACAGAGCAACTAATGAAAAACTGTTTTTT